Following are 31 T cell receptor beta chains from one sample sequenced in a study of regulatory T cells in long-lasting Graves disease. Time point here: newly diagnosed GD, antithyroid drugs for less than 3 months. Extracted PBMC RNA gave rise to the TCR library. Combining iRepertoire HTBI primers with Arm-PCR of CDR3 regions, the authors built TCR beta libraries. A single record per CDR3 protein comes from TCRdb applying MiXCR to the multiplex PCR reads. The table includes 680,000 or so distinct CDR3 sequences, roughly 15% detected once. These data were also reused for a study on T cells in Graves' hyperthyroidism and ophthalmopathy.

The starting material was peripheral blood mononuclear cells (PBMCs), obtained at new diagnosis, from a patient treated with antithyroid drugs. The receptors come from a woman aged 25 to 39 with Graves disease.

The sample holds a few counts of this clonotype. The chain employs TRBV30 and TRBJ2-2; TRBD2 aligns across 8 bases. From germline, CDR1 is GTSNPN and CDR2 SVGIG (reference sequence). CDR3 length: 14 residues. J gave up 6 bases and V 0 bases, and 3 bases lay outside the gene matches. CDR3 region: CAWSVQAGAGELFF. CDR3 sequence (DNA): TGTGCCTGGAGTGTACAAGCGGGAGCCGGGGAGCTGTTTTTT.

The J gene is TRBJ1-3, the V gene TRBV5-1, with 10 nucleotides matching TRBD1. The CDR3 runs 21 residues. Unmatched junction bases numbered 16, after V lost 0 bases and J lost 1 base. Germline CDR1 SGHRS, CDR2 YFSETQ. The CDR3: CASSLAPGQGLQSRSGNTIYF. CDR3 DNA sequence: TGCGCCAGCAGCTTGGCCCCGGGACAGGGGTTGCAGTCGAGGTCTGGAAACACCATATATTTT.

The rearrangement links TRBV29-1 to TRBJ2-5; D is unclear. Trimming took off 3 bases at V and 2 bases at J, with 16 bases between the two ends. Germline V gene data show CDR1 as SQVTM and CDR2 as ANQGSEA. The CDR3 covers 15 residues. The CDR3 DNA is TGCAGCGTTGACGGTTTAAGACGTCAACAAGAGACCCAGTACTTC. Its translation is CSVDGLRRQQETQYF. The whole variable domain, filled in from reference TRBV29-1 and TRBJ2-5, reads SAVISQKPSRDICQRGTSLTIQCQVDSQVTMMFWYRQQPGQSLTLIATANQGSEATYESGFVIDKFPISRPNLTFSTLTVSNMSPEDSSIYLCSVDGLRRQQETQYFGPGTRLLVL.

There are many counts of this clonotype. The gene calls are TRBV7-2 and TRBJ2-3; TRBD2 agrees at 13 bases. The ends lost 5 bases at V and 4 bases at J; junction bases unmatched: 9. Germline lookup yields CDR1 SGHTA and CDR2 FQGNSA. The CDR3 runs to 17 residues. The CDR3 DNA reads TGTGCCAGCAGCCAACAACTAGCGGGAGGGGGAGCAGATACGCAGTATTTT. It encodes CASSQQLAGGGADTQYF.

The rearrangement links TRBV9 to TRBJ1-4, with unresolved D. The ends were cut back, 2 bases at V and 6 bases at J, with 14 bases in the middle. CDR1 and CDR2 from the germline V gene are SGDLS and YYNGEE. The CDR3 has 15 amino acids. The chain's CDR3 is CASSVSWAVDEKLFF. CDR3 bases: TGTGCCAGCAGCGTCAGCTGGGCGGTTGATGAAAAACTGTTTTTT.

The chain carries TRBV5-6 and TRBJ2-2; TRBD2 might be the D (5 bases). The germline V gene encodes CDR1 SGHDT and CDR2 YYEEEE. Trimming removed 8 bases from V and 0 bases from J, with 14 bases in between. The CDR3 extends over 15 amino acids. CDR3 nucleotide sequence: TGTGCCAGTGCCGGACTGGGGACGAACACCGGGGAGCTGTTTTTT. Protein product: CASAGLGTNTGELFF. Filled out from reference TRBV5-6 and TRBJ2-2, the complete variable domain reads DAGVTQSPTHLIKTRGQQVTLRCSPKSGHDTVSWYQQALGQGPQFIFQYYEEEERQRGNFPDRFSGHQFPNYSSELNVNALLLGDSALYLCASAGLGTNTGELFFGEGSRLTVL.

The CDR3 here is CASRPDRGFNEQFF. The CDR3 bases are TGTGCCAGTAGACCGGACAGGGGGTTTAATGAGCAGTTCTTC. The J gene is TRBJ2-1, the V gene TRBV19; TRBD1 agrees at 10 bases. The CDR3 has 14 amino acids. The V gene's germline CDR1 is LNHDA and CDR2 SQIVND (reference sequence). J gave up 7 bases and V 6 bases, and 6 bases lay outside the gene matches.

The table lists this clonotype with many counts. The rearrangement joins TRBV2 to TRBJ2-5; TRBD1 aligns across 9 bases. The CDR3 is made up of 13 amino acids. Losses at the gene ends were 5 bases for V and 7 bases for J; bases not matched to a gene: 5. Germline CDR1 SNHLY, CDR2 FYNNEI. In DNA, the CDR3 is TGTGCCAGCAGTAGACAGGGGGAAGGGACCCAGTACTTC. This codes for CASSRQGEGTQYF. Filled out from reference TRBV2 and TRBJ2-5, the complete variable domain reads EPEVTQTPSHQVTQMGQEVILRCVPISNHLYFYWYRQILGQKVEFLVSFYNNEISEKSEIFDDQFSVERPDGSNFTLKIRSTKLEDSAMYFCASSRQGEGTQYFGPGTRLLVL.

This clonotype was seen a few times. CDR3 amino acids: CASSRVVYEQYF. The CDR3 region has the DNA TGTGCCAGCAGCCGAGTAGTCTACGAGCAGTACTTC. This chain uses TRBV3-1 with TRBJ2-7; D remains ambiguous. Germline V CDR1 and CDR2: LGHDT, YNNKEL (reference sequence). This CDR3 is built from 12 residues. Trimming stripped 4 bases from V and 3 bases from J, with 7 bases between.

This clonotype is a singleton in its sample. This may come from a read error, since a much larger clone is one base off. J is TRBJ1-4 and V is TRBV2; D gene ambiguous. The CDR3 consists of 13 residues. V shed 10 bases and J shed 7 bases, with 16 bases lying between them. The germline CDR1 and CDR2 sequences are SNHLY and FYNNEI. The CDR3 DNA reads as TGTGCCACAAATGCCCTGAAGAGTGAAAAACTGTTTTTT. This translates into CATNALKSEKLFF.

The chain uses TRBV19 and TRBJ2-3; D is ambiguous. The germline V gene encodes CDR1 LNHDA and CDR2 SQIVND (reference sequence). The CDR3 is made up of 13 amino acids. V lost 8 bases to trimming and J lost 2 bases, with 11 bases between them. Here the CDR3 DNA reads TGTGCCAGTTCTAGGGTATTCACAGATACGCAGTATTTT. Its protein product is CASSRVFTDTQYF.

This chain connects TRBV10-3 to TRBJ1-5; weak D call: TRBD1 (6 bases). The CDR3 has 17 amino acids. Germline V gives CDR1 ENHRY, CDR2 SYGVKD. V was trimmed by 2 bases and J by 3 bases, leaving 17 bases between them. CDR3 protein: CAISEEKITGFNQPQHF. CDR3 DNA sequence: TGTGCCATCAGTGAGGAAAAGATCACAGGGTTCAATCAGCCCCAGCATTTT.

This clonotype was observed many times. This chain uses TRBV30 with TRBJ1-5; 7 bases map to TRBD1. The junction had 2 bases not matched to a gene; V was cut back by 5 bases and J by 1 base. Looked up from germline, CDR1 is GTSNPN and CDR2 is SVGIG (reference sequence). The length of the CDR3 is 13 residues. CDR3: CAWQGQSNQPQHF. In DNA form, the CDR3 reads TGTGCCTGGCAGGGACAGAGCAATCAGCCCCAGCATTTT.

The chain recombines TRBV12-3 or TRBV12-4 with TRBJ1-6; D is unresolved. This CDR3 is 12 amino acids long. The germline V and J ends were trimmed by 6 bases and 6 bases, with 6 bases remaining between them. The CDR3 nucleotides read TGTGCCAGCAGGACTCCTAATTCACCCCTCCACTTT. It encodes CASRTPNSPLHF.

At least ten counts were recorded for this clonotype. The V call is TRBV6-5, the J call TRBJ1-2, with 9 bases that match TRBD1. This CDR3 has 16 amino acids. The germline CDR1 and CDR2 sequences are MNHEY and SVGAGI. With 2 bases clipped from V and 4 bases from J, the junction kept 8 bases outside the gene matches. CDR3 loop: CASSYLGTGSSYGYTF. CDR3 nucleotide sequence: TGTGCCAGCAGTTACCTGGGGACAGGGTCGAGCTATGGCTACACCTTC.

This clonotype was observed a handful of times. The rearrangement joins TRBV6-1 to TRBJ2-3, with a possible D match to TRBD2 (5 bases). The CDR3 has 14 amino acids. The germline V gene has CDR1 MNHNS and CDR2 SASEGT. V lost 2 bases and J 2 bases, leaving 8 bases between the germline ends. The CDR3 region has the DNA TGTGCCAGCAGTGAATGGGAGAACACAGATACGCAGTATTTT. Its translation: CASSEWENTDTQYF.

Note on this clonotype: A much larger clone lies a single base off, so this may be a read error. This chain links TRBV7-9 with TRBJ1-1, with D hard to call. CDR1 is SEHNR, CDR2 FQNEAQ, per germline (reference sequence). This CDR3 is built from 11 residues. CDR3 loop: CASALTGEVFF. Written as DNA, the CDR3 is TGTGCCAGCGCCTTAACGGGAGAAGTTTTCTTT.

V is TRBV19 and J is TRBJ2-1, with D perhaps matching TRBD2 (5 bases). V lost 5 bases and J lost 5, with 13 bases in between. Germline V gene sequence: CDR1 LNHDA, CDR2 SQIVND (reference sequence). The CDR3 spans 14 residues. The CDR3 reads CASSVTLLDNEQFF. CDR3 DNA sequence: TGTGCCAGTAGTGTGACCCTACTAGACAATGAGCAGTTCTTC.

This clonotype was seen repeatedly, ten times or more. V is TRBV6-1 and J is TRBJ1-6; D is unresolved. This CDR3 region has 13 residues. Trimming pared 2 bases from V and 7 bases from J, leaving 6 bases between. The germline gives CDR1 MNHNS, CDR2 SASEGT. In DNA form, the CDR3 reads TGTGCCAGCAGTGAATTGGTAAATTCACCCCTCCACTTT. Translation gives CASSELVNSPLHF.

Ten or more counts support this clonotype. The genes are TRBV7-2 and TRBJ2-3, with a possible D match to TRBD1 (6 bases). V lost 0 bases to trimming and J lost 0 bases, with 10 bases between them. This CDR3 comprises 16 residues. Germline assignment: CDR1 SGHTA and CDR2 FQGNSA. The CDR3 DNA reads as TGTGCCAGCAGCTTAGCGTTGGGGGCGAGCACAGATACGCAGTATTTT. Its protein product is CASSLALGASTDTQYF.

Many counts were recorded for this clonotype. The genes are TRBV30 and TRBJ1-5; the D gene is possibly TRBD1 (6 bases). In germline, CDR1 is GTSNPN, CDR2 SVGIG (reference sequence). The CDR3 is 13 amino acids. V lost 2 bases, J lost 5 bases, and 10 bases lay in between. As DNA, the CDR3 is TGTGCCTGGAGTTTGGGGGCCGATCAGCCCCAGCATTTT. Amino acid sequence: CAWSLGADQPQHF.

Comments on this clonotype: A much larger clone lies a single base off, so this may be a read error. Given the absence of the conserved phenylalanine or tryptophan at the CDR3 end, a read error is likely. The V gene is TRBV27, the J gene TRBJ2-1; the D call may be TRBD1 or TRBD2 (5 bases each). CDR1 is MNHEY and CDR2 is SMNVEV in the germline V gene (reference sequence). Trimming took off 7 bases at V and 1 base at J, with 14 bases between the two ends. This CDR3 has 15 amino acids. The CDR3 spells CASTNTGRSYNEQFS. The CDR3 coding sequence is TGTGCCAGCACAAATACGGGGCGGTCCTACAATGAGCAGTTCTCC.

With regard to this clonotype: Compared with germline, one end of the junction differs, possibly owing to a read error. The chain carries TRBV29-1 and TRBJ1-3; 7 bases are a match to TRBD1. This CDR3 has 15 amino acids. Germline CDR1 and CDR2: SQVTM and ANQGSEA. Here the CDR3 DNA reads TGCAGCGTTGAAGCCCAGGGGGGCCTTGGAAACGCCATATATTTT. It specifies CSVEAQGGLGNAIYF.

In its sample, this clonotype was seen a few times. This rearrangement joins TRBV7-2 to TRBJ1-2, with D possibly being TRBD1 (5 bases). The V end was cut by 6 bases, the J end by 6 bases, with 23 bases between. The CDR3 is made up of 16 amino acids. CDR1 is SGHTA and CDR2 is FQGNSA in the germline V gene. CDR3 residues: CASRQQFRVKGDGYTF. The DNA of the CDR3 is TGTGCCAGCAGACAACAATTCAGGGTCAAGGGTGATGGCTACACCTTC.

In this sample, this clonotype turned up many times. The CDR3 reads CASSPGQLKLMNTEAFF. The CDR3 DNA reads TGTGCCAGCAGCCCGGGACAGCTCAAACTTATGAACACTGAAGCTTTCTTT. This rearrangement joins TRBV11-2 to TRBJ1-1; 7 bases line up with TRBD1. This CDR3 contains 17 residues. The V gene's germline CDR1 is SGHAT and CDR2 FQNNGV. V dropped 5 bases and J dropped 0; count of bases not matched to a gene: 12. The whole variable domain, remainder taken from reference TRBV11-2 and TRBJ1-1, is EAGVAQSPRYKIIEKRQSVAFWCNPISGHATLYWYQQILGQGPKLLIQFQNNGVVDDSQLPKDRFSAERLKGVDSTLKIQPAKLEDSAVYLCASSPGQLKLMNTEAFFGQGTRLTVV.

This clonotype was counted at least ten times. CDR3 DNA sequence: TGTGCCAGCAGCTTAAGCGGGGCAGGCGGGTACGAGCAGTACTTC. Translation gives CASSLSGAGGYEQYF. This chain connects TRBV11-2 to TRBJ2-7; 7 nucleotides align to TRBD2. Germline values: CDR1 SGHAT, CDR2 FQNNGV. Germline trimming cut 2 bases from V and 4 bases from J; bases unmatched to any gene: 8. The CDR3 length is 15 residues.

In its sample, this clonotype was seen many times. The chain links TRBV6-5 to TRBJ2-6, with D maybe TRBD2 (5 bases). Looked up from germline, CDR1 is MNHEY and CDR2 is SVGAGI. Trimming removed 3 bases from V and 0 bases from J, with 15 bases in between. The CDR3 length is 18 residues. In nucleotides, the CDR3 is TGTGCCAGCAGTTATGGGGTTTTAGGGAGCTCTGGGGCCAACGTCCTGACTTTC. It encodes CASSYGVLGSSGANVLTF.

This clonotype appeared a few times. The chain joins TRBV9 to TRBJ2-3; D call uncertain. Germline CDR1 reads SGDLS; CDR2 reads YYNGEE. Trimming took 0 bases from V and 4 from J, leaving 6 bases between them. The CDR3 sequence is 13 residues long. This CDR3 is CASSVVGSDTQYF. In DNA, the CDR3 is TGTGCCAGCAGCGTAGTAGGGTCAGATACGCAGTATTTT.

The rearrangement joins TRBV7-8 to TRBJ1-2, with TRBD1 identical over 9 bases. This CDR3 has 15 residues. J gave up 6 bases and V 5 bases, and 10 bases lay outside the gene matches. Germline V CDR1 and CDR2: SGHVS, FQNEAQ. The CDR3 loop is CASSKSDRGVHGYTF. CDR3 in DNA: TGTGCCAGCAGCAAATCGGACAGGGGAGTGCATGGCTACACCTTC. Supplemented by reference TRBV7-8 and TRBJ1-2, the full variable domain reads GAGVSQSPRYKVAKRGQDVALRCDPISGHVSLFWYQQALGQGPEFLTYFQNEAQLDKSGLPSDRFFAERPEGSVSTLKIQRTQQEDSAVYLCASSKSDRGVHGYTFGSGTRLTVV.

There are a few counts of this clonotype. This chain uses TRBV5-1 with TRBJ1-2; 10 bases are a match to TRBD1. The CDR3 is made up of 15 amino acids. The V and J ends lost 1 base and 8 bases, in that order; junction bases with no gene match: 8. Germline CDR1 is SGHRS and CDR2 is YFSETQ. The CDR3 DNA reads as TGCGCCAGCAGCTTGTCGTGGGACAGGGGAGTCGGCTACACCTTC. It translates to CASSLSWDRGVGYTF.

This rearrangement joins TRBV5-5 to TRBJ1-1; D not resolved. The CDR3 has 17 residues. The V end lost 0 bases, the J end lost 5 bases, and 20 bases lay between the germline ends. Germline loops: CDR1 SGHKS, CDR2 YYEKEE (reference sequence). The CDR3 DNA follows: TGTGCCAGCAGCTTGGCCTTATTAGTGTCCGTCCAAACTGAAGCTTTCTTT. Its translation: CASSLALLVSVQTEAFF.